Listed below are T cell receptor beta chains from one sample, sequenced in a study of tumor and adjacent non-tumor tissue in lung cancer. TCRdb re-called the multiplex PCR reads with MiXCR, one entry per CDR3 protein. Counted here are around 99,000 distinct CDR3 sequences, about 64% occurring once; the ten biggest clones make up roughly 19%. Sequenced input: distant non-tumor lung tissue. The receptors come from a man between 60 and 70 years old with non-small cell lung cancer. Each CDR3 is given with its conserved first and last residue. The D gene is left open where the match is weak. The listing skips clone size in some rows; elsewhere it reads once, few, many or a size class.

TGTGCCAGCAGAAGACAGCCAAACACCGGGGAGCTGTTTTTT,CASRRQPNTGELFF,14,many,TRBJ2-2,NA,TRBV6-1
TGTGCCAGCAGCCTCCCGGGGACAGTGGGATGGGACGAGCAGTACTTC,CASSLPGTVGWDEQYF,16,once,TRBJ2-7,TRBD1,TRBV11-2
TGTGCCAGCAGTTATACTAGCGGGACCAGTGAGCAGTTCTTC,CASSYTSGTSEQFF,14,once,TRBJ2-1,TRBD2,TRBV6-2/TRBV6-3
TGCGCCAGCAGCTTCGGGACAGGACAACGGCGTACTTTCTTT,CASSFGTGQRRTFF,14,many,TRBJ1-1,TRBD1,TRBV5-1
TGCGGTGTCAGCTCCGGGACAAGACCCTACGAGCAGTACTTC,CGVSSGTRPYEQYF,14,NA,TRBJ2-7,NA,TRBV20-1
TGTGCCAGCAGTTTACCGAGAGGGACAGGGCTTGCCGGGGAGCTGTTTTTT,CASSLPRGTGLAGELFF,17,many,TRBJ2-2,TRBD1,TRBV12-3/TRBV12-4
TGTGCCATCAGCGCGGGGTACTACAATGAGCAGTTCTTC,CAISAGYYNEQFF,13,once,TRBJ2-1,NA,TRBV15
TGCACTGCTAGAGATCTTTGGCTGGCTAGCGGGAGCGGTGGGAAAGGTTACGAGCAGTACTTC,CTARDLWLASGSGGKGYEQYF,21,NA,TRBJ2-7,TRBD2,TRBV20-1
TGTGCCAGCAGCCCGGCGGGGGCAACGAACACCGAAGCTTTCTTT,CASSPAGATNTEAFF,15,NA,TRBJ1-1,NA,TRBV11-1
TGCAGCGTTGGTGGGGGAATTAACACTGGAGCTTTCTTT,CSVGGGINTGAFF,13,NA,TRBJ1-1,NA,TRBV29-1
TGTGCCATCAGTTACTCCCATGAAGTCTTGCGCTATGGCTACACCTTC,CAISYSHEVLRYGYTF,16,NA,TRBJ1-2,NA,TRBV6-6
TGTGCCAGCAGACGCGGACAGGGGCATCAGCCCCAGCATTTT,CASRRGQGHQPQHF,14,many,TRBJ1-5,TRBD1,TRBV12-3/TRBV12-4
TGCAGTGTATCCTGGGGGAGACAGGCCCCCGACCAGTACTTC,CSVSWGRQAPDQYF,14,NA,TRBJ2-7,NA,TRBV29-1
TGTGCCTGGGGGTGGGTTGGCTTTCGGTCGTACAATGAGCAGTTCTTC,CAWGWVGFRSYNEQFF,16,NA,TRBJ2-1,NA,TRBV30
TGCGTCAGCAGCCAAGGACTTAGTGGGGAGACCCAGTACTTC,CVSSQGLSGETQYF,14,few,TRBJ2-5,NA,TRBV4-1
TGTGTCAGCACCCCGAAGAACACCGGGGAGCCGTTTTTT,CVSTPKNTGEPFF,13,NA,TRBJ2-2,NA,TRBV12-3/TRBV12-4
TGTGCCAGCAGCTTAGAGGAGGAGTTTGGGGCAGATACGCAGTATTTT,CASSLEEEFGADTQYF,16,NA,TRBJ2-3,NA,TRBV7-9
TGTGTCAGCAGTCGCGAAACAGGGGGCCAGCACCAGCATTTT,CVSSRETGGQHQHF,14,NA,TRBJ1-5,TRBD1,TRBV6-5